The 3 T cell receptor beta chains reported below all come from one sample, sequenced in a study of T cells after posttransplantation cyclophosphamide. Cyclophosphamide on days +3 and +4 followed busulfan-fludarabine conditioning and a marrow graft. Clones were sequenced by immunoSEQ multiplex PCR, and TCRdb holds only the in-frame ones, with some missing. The profile shows some 900 clones, roughly two thirds of them singletons. Sequenced material: CD8+ T cells sorted from PBMCs, taken 84 days after allogeneic stem cell transplant with posttransplant cyclophosphamide. All receptors come from a male patient in his 30s who received an allogeneic stem cell transplant from a related donor, was CMV-positive, and had no GVHD. T cells may partly derive from the graft donor.

The chain couples TRBV4-3 to TRBJ2-7; 10 nucleotides line up with TRBD1. The germline gives CDR1 LGHNA, CDR2 YSLEER. The CDR3 is 15 amino acids. V lost 4 bases to trimming and J lost 3 bases; unmatched junction nucleotides: 6. Here the CDR3 DNA reads TGCGCCAGCAGCCTCGGGACAGGGGAGGTCTACGAGCAGTACTTC. Amino acids: CASSLGTGEVYEQYF.

The gene calls are TRBV5-4 and TRBJ2-3; 12 bases match TRBD1. Germline CDR1 and CDR2: SGHNT and YYREEE (reference sequence). This CDR3 spans 15 amino acids. V lost 4 bases to trimming and J lost 5 bases; unmatched junction nucleotides: 5. The CDR3 spells CASSPGTGGVDTQYF. CDR3 nucleotides: TGTGCCAGCAGCCCGGGGACAGGGGGCGTAGATACGCAGTATTTT. The variable domain in full, with the rest retrieved from reference TRBV5-4 and TRBJ2-3, is ETGVTQSPTHLIKTRGQQVTLRCSSQSGHNTVSWYQQALGQGPQFIFQYYREEENGRGNFPPRFSGLQFPNYSSELNVNALELDDSALYLCASSPGTGGVDTQYFGPGTRLTVL.

The rearrangement joins TRBV29-1 to TRBJ1-3; TRBD1 matches at 7 bases. This CDR3 is built from 17 residues. Trimming took 2 bases from V and 4 from J; bases not matched to a gene: 14. Germline V gives CDR1 SQVTM, CDR2 ANQGSEA. Here the CDR3 reads CSVERENEQGIGNTIYF. The CDR3 region has the DNA TGCAGCGTTGAAAGAGAAAATGAACAGGGGATAGGAAACACCATATATTTT.